The present TCR beta chain was sequenced within a study of human T cells and chemical hapten exposure (dated by TCRdb to 2020 to 2023). For context, the study as a whole: Libraries were pooled for sequencing, and variation in per-sample TCR yields was attributed mainly to small differences in library volumes within the pool. The study tracked peripheral blood TCR repertoire changes in vivo during primary and secondary sensitization to the hapten diphenylcyclopropenone (DPC) in alopecia patients. Each blood RNA sample was used to sequence both TCR alpha and TCR beta chains.

Read against the paper, the sample's time point label means: healthy volunteer bleed at 2 weeks. Unfractionated whole blood was collected in Tempus Blood RNA tubes, and total RNA was extracted from that blood. As TCR sequencing controls, five healthy volunteers were used, with blood taken at day 0, 2 weeks and 6 weeks. On this clonotype itself: Its binding antigen is unknown. The record has no base qualities; no much larger clone is one base away.

Library construction relied on RACE. Sequencing relied on a NextSeq 500. During library preparation, unique molecular identifiers were attached to individual cDNA molecules so that TCRs could be counted in a quantitative, reproducible way. Concerning the study's data processing: A median of roughly 100,000 TCRs per sample was observed, with a range of roughly 23,224 to 750,000. V, J and CDR3 annotation of the TCR reads was carried out using the Decombinator software suite. For PS versus PT1 abundance plots, all samples were subsampled to the same number of TCRs (28,000). Expanded TCRs were defined as absent before sensitization and observed at least eight times at the 2-week time point. TCRdb cleaned the public reads at Q25 with fastp, built clones with MiXCR and kept in-frame beta chains. Rows are unified per CDR3 protein, each entry keeping the most common DNA and genes. These V and J calls rely on TCRdb rather than the paper's analysis. This sample has about 31,000 distinct CDR3 sequences in its table, and around 7% of those were observed once. The top ten clones comprise approximately 10% of the sample.

Measured from the cysteine to the phenylalanine, the CDR3 is 15 residues long. The entry retains the CDR3 DNA only, 45 bases that are in frame from base 1. Trimming takes 3 bases from V and 2 bases from J, and the germline ends sit 9 bases apart. CDR1 is given as SGHNT and CDR2 as YYREEE, both from the germline V gene (reference sequence). Beyond this particular receptor, the publication reports: Repeated subsampling changed both the strength of the expansion versus patch-test correlation and the threshold at which that correlation became significant. DPC sensitization did not change how many TCRs were above 1 in 1000 frequency, and no evidence was found of alterations in global repertoire structure.

The rearrangement joined TRBV5-4 to TRBJ2-6; no D segment can be confidently identified. Material: whole blood. The sequence was collected from a human donor in good health. Some clones in this sample may be carry-over from other donors' samples. The CDR3 reads CASSSGWAGANVLTF. At the DNA level, the sequence is TGTGCCAGCAGCTCAGGATGGGCTGGGGCCAACGTCCTGACTTTC.